One sample yielded the 32 T cell receptor beta chains listed below, sequenced in a study of blood T cell repertoires in COVID-19. The protocol was immunoSEQ multiplex PCR, while the TCRdb copy is restricted to in-frame clones and leaves out a portion. Counted here are some 350,000 clones, about 89% occurring once; the ten biggest clones make up about 3%. Sequenced: peripheral blood. Receptors originate from a woman aged 30 to 39 with COVID-19, enrolled during active disease.

This sequence joins TRBV18 and TRBJ2-2; 7 bases match TRBD1. CDR1 KGHSH and CDR2 LQKENI come from the germline V gene. J was trimmed by 3 bases and V by 5 bases; bases with no gene match: 6. The CDR3 is made up of 15 amino acids. The CDR3 DNA sequence: TGTGCCAGCTCATCCAGACAGGGTGACACCGGGGAGCTGTTTTTT. Protein: CASSSRQGDTGELFF.

The V and J genes are TRBV19 and TRBJ2-5; unclear D gene. The V and J ends lost 5 bases and 1 base respectively, with 5 bases between them. Germline V gene data show CDR1 as LNHDA and CDR2 as SQIVND (reference sequence). The CDR3 totals 12 residues. The CDR3 is CASSERQETQYF. The CDR3 nucleotides read TGTGCCAGTAGTGAGCGCCAAGAGACCCAGTACTTC.

The CDR3 bases are TGTGCCAGCATAAGGGACAGGGTATACAATGAGCAGTTCTTC. It translates to CASIRDRVYNEQFF. The chain is built from TRBV2 and TRBJ2-1, with 9 nucleotides matching TRBD1. The CDR3 covers 14 residues. V lost 7 bases, J lost 4 bases, and 5 bases stayed unmatched. Germline-derived CDR1 and CDR2 are SNHLY and FYNNEI.

V is TRBV28 and J is TRBJ1-2; D may be TRBD1 (6 bases). The CDR3 has 18 amino acids. The germline gives CDR1 MDHEN, CDR2 SYDVKM. V lost 4 bases, J lost 0 bases, and 21 bases lay in between. The CDR3 region has the DNA TGTGCCAGCAGTTCCAGAAGGGGGGGGACGAGAGCTAACTATGGCTACACCTTC. This gives the protein CASSSRRGGTRANYGYTF.

V is TRBV7-8 and J is TRBJ2-7, with TRBD2 identical over 11 bases. V was clipped by 8 bases and J by 1 base; unmatched bases: 1. The CDR3 has 13 residues. Looked up from germline, CDR1 is SGHVS and CDR2 is FQNEAQ. CDR3 nucleotides: TGTGCCAGCCGGACTAGCGGGTCCTACGAGCAGTACGTC. Translating it yields CASRTSGSYEQYV.

V and J are TRBV19 and TRBJ2-3, with 9 positions matching TRBD2. The germline V gene has CDR1 LNHDA and CDR2 SQIVND (reference sequence). The CDR3 extends over 16 amino acids. V gave up 2 bases and J gave up 6 bases; unmatched junction bases: 9. This CDR3 reads CASSIRAAGGSDTQYF. DNA of the CDR3: TGTGCCAGTAGTATAAGGGCGGCGGGAGGGTCGGATACGCAGTATTTT. Full variable domain (remainder filled in from reference TRBV19 and TRBJ2-3): DGGITQSPKYLFRKEGQNVTLSCEQNLNHDAMYWYRQDPGQGLRLIYYSQIVNDFQKGDIAEGYSVSREKKESFPLTVTSAQKNPTAFYLCASSIRAAGGSDTQYFGPGTRLTVL.

This clone has just a few counts. The chain joins TRBV6-5 to TRBJ1-2; TRBD1 matches at 8 bases. This CDR3 region has 15 residues. V shed 5 bases and J 5 bases; nucleotides not matched to a gene: 10. Germline CDR1 MNHEY, CDR2 SVGAGI. The CDR3: CASSIGTGGNYGYTF. CDR3 nucleotide sequence: TGTGCCAGCAGTATCGGGACAGGCGGGAATTATGGCTACACCTTC.

This sequence joins TRBV11-2 and TRBJ2-1; D may be TRBD2 (5 bases). CDR1 is SGHAT and CDR2 is FQNNGV in the germline V gene. The CDR3 is 16 residues long. Trimming left V 3 bases short and J 5 bases short, with 17 bases between. Written as DNA, the CDR3 is TGTGCCAGCAGCTTCGAACTAGAAGTAGGCCACAATGAGCAGTTCTTC. Translation: CASSFELEVGHNEQFF.

The chain carries TRBV28 and TRBJ2-7, with TRBD2 matching over 8 bases. The ends lost 1 base at V and 3 bases at J; junction bases unmatched: 5. The CDR3 is made up of 15 amino acids. From germline, CDR1 is MDHEN and CDR2 SYDVKM. The CDR3 nucleotides are TGTGCCAGCAGTTTATCGGCGGGGGGCAGCTACGAGCAGTACTTC. It yields the protein CASSLSAGGSYEQYF.

Points on this clone: Different DNA sequences within this sample yield the same CDR3. This chain uses TRBV9 with TRBJ2-2, with D possibly TRBD1 on 5 matching bases. The CDR3 is made up of 16 amino acids. The germline CDR1 and CDR2 sequences are SGDLS and YYNGEE. The V end lost 0 bases, the J end lost 2 bases, and 11 bases lay between the germline ends. CDR3 in DNA: TGTGCCAGCAGCGTAGGAACAGGAGCCAACACCGGGGAGCTGTTTTTT. It translates to CASSVGTGANTGELFF. The full variable domain, rest sourced from reference TRBV9 and TRBJ2-2, is DSGVTQTPKHLITATGQRVTLRCSPRSGDLSVYWYQQSLDQGLQFLIQYYNGEERAKGNILERFSAQQFPDLHSELNLSSLELGDSALYFCASSVGTGANTGELFFGEGSRLTVL.

The V and J genes are TRBV21-1 and TRBJ1-4. TRBV21-1 is a recognized pseudogene. This CDR3 comprises 10 residues. CDR3 protein: CAHRGEKLFF. For the CDR3, the DNA is TGTGCTCACCGGGGGGAAAAACTGTTTTTT.

This chain uses TRBV11-2 with TRBJ1-2, with 9 bases fitting TRBD1. This CDR3 contains 16 residues. CDR1 is SGHAT and CDR2 is FQNNGV in the germline V gene. Trimming took 5 bases from V and 4 from J; bases not matched to a gene: 11. The CDR3 DNA follows: TGTGCCAGCAGCCGCATAATACAGGGGGCCGGCTATGGCTACACCTTC. It translates to CASSRIIQGAGYGYTF.

This clone was detected only once. The V and J genes are TRBV7-2 and TRBJ2-1, with TRBD2 identical over 7 bases. CDR1 is SGHTA and CDR2 is FQGNSA in the germline V gene. V was pared by 5 bases and J by 8 bases, with 9 bases of the junction left unmatched. The CDR3 covers 14 residues. The CDR3 reads CASSRLGGGYEQFF. Written as DNA, the CDR3 is TGTGCCAGCAGCCGTCTTGGCGGGGGTTATGAGCAGTTCTTC. Together with reference TRBV7-2 and TRBJ2-1, the CDR3 gives the full variable domain: GAGVSQSPSNKVTEKGKDVELRCDPISGHTALYWYRQSLGQGLEFLIYFQGNSAPDKSGLPSDRFSAERTGGSVSTLTIQRTQQEDSAVYLCASSRLGGGYEQFFGPGTRLTVL.

This clone showed up just a few times. The chain uses TRBV4-1 and TRBJ2-2, with D perhaps matching TRBD2 (7 bases). CDR3 size: 15 residues. Trimming took 5 bases from V and 7 from J, leaving 17 bases between them. Germline CDR1 reads MGHRA; CDR2 reads YSYEKL. The CDR3 DNA reads as TGCGCCAGCAGCTCTCAAAGGGGGAGGGACGGGGAGCTGTTTTTT. Translation gives CASSSQRGRDGELFF.

This chain uses TRBV19 with TRBJ1-5; D remains unclear. This CDR3 has 18 amino acids. Trimming cost V 3 bases and J 3 bases, with 21 bases left between them. CDR1 and CDR2 from the germline V gene are LNHDA and SQIVND (reference sequence). The DNA of the CDR3 is TGTGCCAGTAGTATTGTCAGCCAGGCCAATGAGTTCAATCAGCCCCAGCATTTT. Residues: CASSIVSQANEFNQPQHF. Using reference TRBV19 and TRBJ1-5 for the parts outside the CDR3, the full variable domain is DGGITQSPKYLFRKEGQNVTLSCEQNLNHDAMYWYRQDPGQGLRLIYYSQIVNDFQKGDIAEGYSVSREKKESFPLTVTSAQKNPTAFYLCASSIVSQANEFNQPQHFGDGTRLSIL.

This chain uses TRBV4-1 with TRBJ2-2, with TRBD1 identical over 9 bases. The CDR3 is made up of 17 amino acids. The V gene's germline CDR1 is MGHRA and CDR2 YSYEKL. The V and J ends lost 2 bases and 7 bases, in that order; junction bases with no gene match: 11. CDR3 DNA sequence: TGCGCCAGCAGCCAACTCGGGACAGGGATCCGTGGCGGGGAGCTGTTTTTT. Translation gives CASSQLGTGIRGGELFF.

This chain joins TRBV5-1 and TRBJ2-1; TRBD2 agrees at 9 bases. The germline V gene encodes CDR1 SGHRS and CDR2 YFSETQ. After removal of 4 bases from V and 7 bases from J, the junction contained 9 bases not matched to a gene. The CDR3 totals 15 residues. This chain's CDR3 is CASSGTGTSMNEQFF. The CDR3, as DNA: TGCGCCAGCAGCGGCACCGGGACTAGCATGAATGAGCAGTTCTTC.

The rearrangement links TRBV20-1 to TRBJ1-1; D is ambiguous. Germline-derived CDR1 and CDR2 are DFQATT and SNEGSKA (reference sequence). This CDR3 region has 13 residues. The V gene lost 3 bases and the J gene lost 4 bases, with 12 bases spanning the gap. The chain's CDR3 is CSASLGRSTEAFF. The CDR3 DNA sequence: TGCAGTGCTAGTCTGGGTAGGAGCACTGAAGCTTTCTTT.

This clone was seen more than once but under ten times. The chain uses TRBV2 and TRBJ1-5; D is perhaps TRBD1 (5 bases). The CDR3 runs to 13 residues. Germline V gene data show CDR1 as SNHLY and CDR2 as FYNNEI. The V and J ends lost 7 bases and 2 bases respectively, with 9 bases between them. This chain's CDR3 is CASTGDGNQPQHF. The CDR3 DNA reads TGTGCCAGCACGGGGGATGGCAATCAGCCCCAGCATTTT.

V gene TRBV4-1 combines with J gene TRBJ2-3, with a possible D match to TRBD2 (5 bases). Germline V gene sequence: CDR1 MGHRA, CDR2 YSYEKL. Deletions cut 1 base from V and 6 bases from J, with 8 bases between. The CDR3 length is 13 residues. For the CDR3, the DNA is TGCGCCAGCAGCCAAGGAGGGCCGGATACGCAGTATTTT. Translated: CASSQGGPDTQYF.

CDR3 bases: TGTGCCAGCAGCCAGACTAGGACCGGGGAGCTGTTTTTT. As protein: CASSQTRTGELFF. V usage is TRBV11-2 and J usage is TRBJ2-2; D is perhaps TRBD2 (6 bases). Trimming left V 5 bases short and J 5 bases short, with 9 bases between. CDR3 length: 13 amino acids. From germline, CDR1 is SGHAT and CDR2 FQNNGV.

This chain connects TRBV11-2 to TRBJ2-7; possibly TRBD1 for D (6 bases). Trimming took 5 bases from V and 2 from J, leaving 16 bases between them. The CDR3 has 15 residues. From germline, CDR1 is SGHAT and CDR2 FQNNGV. The CDR3 nucleotides are TGTGCCAGCAGCCCCCGGGACACGGACGCCTACGAGCAGTACGTC. It specifies CASSPRDTDAYEQYV.

This chain uses TRBV7-8 with TRBJ1-1; unclear D gene. Germline V gives CDR1 SGHVS, CDR2 FQNEAQ. The germline V and J ends were trimmed by 1 base and 3 bases, with 15 bases remaining between them. The CDR3 is made up of 16 amino acids. CDR3 in DNA: TGTGCCAGCAGCTTAGGACGAGGGTTCAAGTACACTGAAGCTTTCTTT. Its protein product is CASSLGRGFKYTEAFF. The variable domain in full, completed from reference TRBV7-8 and TRBJ1-1, reads GAGVSQSPRYKVAKRGQDVALRCDPISGHVSLFWYQQALGQGPEFLTYFQNEAQLDKSGLPSDRFFAERPEGSVSTLKIQRTQQEDSAVYLCASSLGRGFKYTEAFFGQGTRLTVV.

The V gene is TRBV3-1 (or the pseudogene TRBV3-2), the J gene TRBJ1-6; D perhaps matches TRBD1 (6 bases). V gave up 3 bases and J gave up 8 bases, with 14 bases separating them. The germline V gene has CDR1 LGHDT and CDR2 YNNKEL (reference sequence). The CDR3 totals 15 residues. CDR3 residues: CASSHRGNTDSPLHF. The CDR3 DNA reads as TGTGCCAGCAGCCACAGGGGCAATACGGATTCACCCCTCCACTTT.

The J gene is TRBJ1-5, the V gene TRBV4-1; the D gene is possibly TRBD1 (5 bases). V lost 8 bases and J 7 bases, leaving 15 bases between the germline ends. The CDR3 spans 13 residues. Germline V gene data show CDR1 as MGHRA and CDR2 as YSYEKL. Here the CDR3 reads CASGIGEAQPQHF. CDR3 bases: TGCGCCAGCGGGATAGGGGAAGCCCAGCCCCAGCATTTT.

V is TRBV7-9 and J is TRBJ2-7, with a tentative D call TRBD2 (6 bases). V lost 3 bases to trimming and J lost 0 bases, with 12 bases between them. CDR3 size: 15 residues. The germline gives CDR1 SEHNR, CDR2 FQNEAQ (reference sequence). The CDR3 loop reads CASSLEGRRSYEQYF. The DNA for the CDR3 is TGTGCCAGCAGCTTGGAGGGCCGGCGCTCCTACGAGCAGTACTTC.

The rearrangement links TRBV5-1 to TRBJ2-5, with TRBD2 identical over 15 bases. Germline trimming cut 0 bases from V and 6 bases from J; bases unmatched to any gene: 3. Germline V gene sequence: CDR1 SGHRS, CDR2 YFSETQ. The CDR3 extends over 16 amino acids. The CDR3 DNA reads as TGCGCCAGCAGCTTGGCCGGGACTAGCGGGAGGAAGACCCAGTACTTC. It translates to CASSLAGTSGRKTQYF.

The J gene is TRBJ2-3, the V gene TRBV4-3; 11 bases agree with TRBD2. This CDR3 has 16 amino acids. The junction had 4 bases not matched to a gene; V was cut back by 0 bases and J by 5 bases. CDR1 and CDR2 (germline): LGHNA, YSLEER. The CDR3 is CASSQDSGGAIDTQYF. The CDR3 coding sequence is TGCGCCAGCAGCCAAGATAGCGGGGGGGCGATAGATACGCAGTATTTT.

This chain joins TRBV10-3 and TRBJ1-1; unclear D gene. The CDR3 covers 13 residues. Germline V lookup: CDR1 ENHRY, CDR2 SYGVKD. The V gene lost 4 bases and the J gene lost 0 bases, with 6 bases spanning the gap. The CDR3 is CAISVDMNTEAFF. The CDR3 DNA follows: TGTGCCATCAGTGTTGACATGAACACTGAAGCTTTCTTT.

The chain couples TRBV18 to TRBJ2-5; no reliable D call. Germline-derived CDR1 and CDR2 are KGHSH and LQKENI. This CDR3 is 14 amino acids long. Trimming removed 2 bases at V and 5 bases at J, with 12 bases between. CDR3 loop: CASSPEPRSETQYF. In nucleotides, the CDR3 is TGTGCCAGCTCACCAGAGCCCCGGTCGGAGACCCAGTACTTC. Full variable domain (missing parts from reference TRBV18 and TRBJ2-5): NAGVMQNPRHLVRRRGQEARLRCSPMKGHSHVYWYRQLPEEGLKFMVYLQKENIIDESGMPKERFSAEFPKEGPSILRIQQVVRGDSAAYFCASSPEPRSETQYFGPGTRLLVL.

This clone occurred a few times. J is TRBJ2-2 and V is TRBV7-9; D is undetermined. The V and J ends lost 4 bases and 5 bases respectively, with 5 bases between them. Germline V gene lookup returns CDR1 SEHNR and CDR2 FQNEAQ (reference sequence). The CDR3 totals 12 residues. CDR3 bases: TGTGCCAGCAGCTCTTTTACCGGGGAGCTGTTTTTT. Translated: CASSSFTGELFF.

The rearrangement joins TRBV7-2 to TRBJ1-4, with TRBD1 matching over 8 bases. Looked up from germline, CDR1 is SGHTA and CDR2 is FQGNSA. The CDR3 is 14 amino acids. The ends lost 4 bases at V and 8 bases at J; junction bases unmatched: 6. The CDR3 loop is CASSSGQGGEKLFF. CDR3 DNA sequence: TGTGCCAGCAGCTCTGGACAGGGAGGGGAAAAACTGTTTTTT.